These 14 T cell receptor beta chains were sequenced from one sample in a study of CD8 T cells in Susac syndrome. Random hexamers primed reverse transcription of roughly 0.45 to 1 ug RNA. TCRdb re-called the immunoSEQ multiplex PCR reads through MiXCR, storing one row per CDR3 protein. This sample has 150,000 to 200,000 distinct CDR3 sequences, with 85% to 95% found just once. Input material: CD4+ T cells from PBMCs. These receptor sequences come from a human donor with multiple sclerosis.

The V gene is TRBV29-1, the J gene TRBJ2-4; 9 bases match TRBD1. Germline V gives CDR1 SQVTM, CDR2 ANQGSEA. The V segment lost 6 bases and the J segment 9 bases; nucleotides outside the gene matches: 12. The CDR3 runs 14 residues. The CDR3 DNA is TGCAGCGTAGTAACTGGGACAGGGCGGGGCATTCAGTACTTC. Translating gives CSVVTGTGRGIQYF.

This sequence joins TRBV9 and TRBJ2-2; D may correspond to TRBD1 or TRBD2 (7 bases each). The CDR3 covers 15 residues. The V end lost 0 bases, the J end lost 5 bases, and 11 bases lay between the germline ends. CDR1 is SGDLS and CDR2 is YYNGEE in the germline V gene. CDR3 sequence reads: CASSVGQGGTGELFF. The CDR3 nucleotides are TGTGCCAGCAGCGTAGGACAGGGAGGGACCGGGGAGCTGTTTTTT.

This rearrangement joins TRBV4-1 to TRBJ2-7; D perhaps matches TRBD2 (6 bases). The ends were cut back, 4 bases at V and 4 bases at J, with 17 bases in the middle. The germline V gene has CDR1 MGHRA and CDR2 YSYEKL. This CDR3 has 15 amino acids. The CDR3 sequence: CASSPRRGYSYEQYF. The CDR3 region has the DNA TGCGCCAGCAGCCCACGGAGGGGTTACTCGTACGAGCAGTACTTC.

The V gene is TRBV29-1, the J gene TRBJ2-1; D is ambiguous. The length of the CDR3 is 11 residues. Trimming stripped 6 bases from V and 5 bases from J, with 8 bases between. Germline CDR1 reads SQVTM; CDR2 reads ANQGSEA. The CDR3 reads CSVHRDNEQFF. The CDR3 DNA reads as TGCAGCGTCCATCGAGACAATGAGCAGTTCTTC.

This clonotype was found once. The rearrangement uses TRBV29-1 and TRBJ2-1; D ambiguous. The CDR3 has 13 residues. The germline gives CDR1 SQVTM, CDR2 ANQGSEA. V lost 0 bases and J lost 7, with 10 bases in between. CDR3 nucleotide sequence: TGCAGCGTTGAAGATCAAATACAAAATGAGCAGTTCTTC. It yields the protein CSVEDQIQNEQFF.

Turning to this clonotype: One end of the junction does not line up with germline, which may come from a read error. The chain joins TRBV7-9 to TRBJ2-7; tentatively, D is TRBD1 or TRBD2 (5 bases each). CDR1 and CDR2 (germline): SEHNR, FQNEAQ (reference sequence). CDR3 size: 15 residues. The CDR3 loop reads CARSLYGGMAYEQYF. In DNA, the CDR3 is TGTGCCCGCAGCTTGTATGGGGGTATGGCCTACGAGCAGTACTTC.

The chain has TRBV5-1 and TRBJ2-1, with 11 bases identical to TRBD2. V was clipped by 6 bases and J by 2 bases; unmatched bases: 4. The germline gives CDR1 SGHRS, CDR2 YFSETQ. This CDR3 comprises 15 residues. The CDR3 is CASNLAGGPYNEQFF. The CDR3 DNA reads TGCGCCAGCAATCTAGCGGGGGGACCCTACAATGAGCAGTTCTTC.

The rearrangement joins TRBV2 to TRBJ2-2; TRBD1 agrees at 7 bases. V shed 3 bases and J 5 bases; nucleotides not matched to a gene: 3. CDR1 SNHLY and CDR2 FYNNEI come from the germline V gene. CDR3 length equals 14 residues. The CDR3 DNA is TGTGCCAGCAGTGATACAGGGGAGACCGGGGAGCTGTTTTTT. It codes for CASSDTGETGELFF.

Worth noting for this clonotype: At one boundary the junction diverges from the germline segment, which might be a read error. The chain employs TRBV3-1 and TRBJ2-1; D may correspond to TRBD1 or TRBD2 (5 bases each). This CDR3 is built from 13 residues. Per germline, CDR1 LGHDT and CDR2 YNNKEL (reference sequence). The DNA for the CDR3 is TGTGCCAGCAGCCAAGAGAAGGGGACGTCTTTACTCTTC. It is translated as CASSQEKGTSLLF.

The chain's CDR3 is CASSTTGHGYTF. DNA of the CDR3: TGTGCCAGCAGTACGACCGGGCATGGCTACACCTTC. The chain joins TRBV2 to TRBJ1-2; D gene uncertain. The CDR3 loop spans 12 amino acids. CDR1 is SNHLY and CDR2 is FYNNEI in the germline V gene. V lost 5 bases and J lost 6, with 10 bases in between.

V and J are TRBV19 and TRBJ2-7; D remains ambiguous. The CDR3 covers 13 residues. V was shortened by 11 bases and J by 0 bases, with 14 bases between the two germline ends. Per germline, CDR1 LNHDA and CDR2 SQIVND (reference sequence). CDR3 in amino acids: CAEVIEFSYEQYF. DNA of the CDR3: TGTGCCGAGGTGATTGAATTCTCCTACGAGCAGTACTTC.

The chain joins TRBV20-1 to TRBJ1-2, with D perhaps TRBD1 (6 bases). Between the trimmed V and J ends, which lost 1 base and 8 bases, there was a span of 14 bases. Germline values: CDR1 DFQATT, CDR2 SNEGSKA (reference sequence). CDR3 length equals 13 residues. CDR3 nucleotide sequence: TGCAGTGCTAGAGTCACACAGGGTGGGGGCTACACCTTC. The encoded protein is CSARVTQGGGYTF.

This clonotype was observed a few times. The chain combines TRBV6-1 with TRBJ2-1; weak D call: TRBD1 (6 bases). CDR1 MNHNS and CDR2 SASEGT come from the germline V gene. The CDR3 contains 14 residues. Trimming pared 4 bases from V and 6 bases from J, leaving 13 bases between. CDR3 residues: CASSVQQGSNEQFF. The CDR3 bases are TGTGCCAGCAGTGTCCAACAGGGAAGCAATGAGCAGTTCTTC.

The chain is built from TRBV3-1 and TRBJ2-7; the D is unclear. Trimming took 1 base from V and 0 from J, leaving 10 bases between them. The CDR3 is 15 residues long. Per the germline V gene, CDR1 is LGHDT and CDR2 is YNNKEL (reference sequence). The CDR3 sequence: CASSQAHSGSYEQYF. The DNA for the CDR3 is TGTGCCAGCAGCCAAGCCCATTCTGGCTCCTACGAGCAGTACTTC.